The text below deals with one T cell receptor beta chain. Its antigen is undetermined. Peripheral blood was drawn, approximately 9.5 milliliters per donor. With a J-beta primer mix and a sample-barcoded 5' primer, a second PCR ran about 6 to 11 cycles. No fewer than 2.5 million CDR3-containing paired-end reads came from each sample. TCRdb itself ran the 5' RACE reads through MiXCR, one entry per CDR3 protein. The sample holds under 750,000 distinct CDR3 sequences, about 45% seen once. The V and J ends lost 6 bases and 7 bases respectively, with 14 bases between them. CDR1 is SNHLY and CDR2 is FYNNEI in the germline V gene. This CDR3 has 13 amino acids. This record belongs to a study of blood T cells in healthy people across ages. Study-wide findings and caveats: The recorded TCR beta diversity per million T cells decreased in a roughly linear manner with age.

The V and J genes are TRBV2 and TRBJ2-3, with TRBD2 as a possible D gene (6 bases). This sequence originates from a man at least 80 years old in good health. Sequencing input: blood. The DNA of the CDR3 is TGTGCCAGCAGGGTGGACTATTCAAATACGCAGTATTTT. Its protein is CASRVDYSNTQYF.